This T cell receptor (beta chain) derives from a study of T-cell reconstitution after alpha-beta-depleted transplantation in children. The study's findings and limits: Several patients had high TCRbeta diversity at day 60; it came from surviving recipient T cells and thymic progenitors. Among T cells one year after transplant, newly produced cells accounted for most counts and diversity. In patients about two months after transplant, alpha-beta T cells reportedly arose from several hundred expanded graft clones.

In regard to this clonotype: Its target is unknown.

Unique molecular identifiers were incorporated when the TCRbeta library was constructed. Each CDR3 protein gets one entry after TCRdb re-called the PCR reads with MiXCR. The sample consists of about 300,000 distinct CDR3 sequences, 6% to 10% of them appearing once. Sequencing was performed on peripheral blood, taken 360 days after TCRalphabeta/CD19-depleted stem cell transplant. The sequence came from a female patient aged 2-15 years who had a stem cell transplant for Fanconi anemia, so the T cells may come from the graft donor.

The CDR3 nucleotides read TGTGCCAGCAGTGACTCGGACCGTCTAAACAATGAGCAGTTCTTC. As protein: CASSDSDRLNNEQFF. The chain employs TRBV6-4 and TRBJ2-1, with D unresolved. Germline loops: CDR1 MRHNA, CDR2 SNTAGT. This CDR3 region has 15 residues. V lost 0 bases, J lost 5 bases, and 11 bases lay in between.